What follows describes a single T cell receptor (beta chain). The sample belongs to a study of T cells in localized non-small cell lung cancer. Repertoires were generated with immunoSEQ multiplex PCR, while TCRdb's copy carries only in-frame clones and drops some. The sample yields around 78,000 clones, over 75% seen once. The sample was peripheral blood, taken before any cancer treatment. The TCR sequence derives from a female donor over 55 with stage I lung adenocarcinoma.

Written as DNA, the CDR3 is TGTGCCAGCAGTTTTACCGATGGACCCCTCCACTTT. This encodes CASSFTDGPLHF. The chain carries TRBV5-6 and TRBJ1-6; unclear D gene. The CDR3 runs 12 residues. Trimming shortened V by 5 bases and J by 12 bases, and 12 bases separated the two germline ends. Germline CDR1 reads SGHDT; CDR2 reads YYEEEE.